The rows below give T cell receptor beta chains drawn from one sample of a study of cytomegalovirus exposure and HLA in healthy donors. The method was immunoSEQ multiplex PCR; TCRdb's version includes in-frame clones alone and lacks a portion of them. There are about 200,000 clones in the sample; 79% occur only once, and 1.7% lies in the top ten. The sample taken for sequencing was PBMCs. The receptors were gathered from a man aged 50 to 59 in good health and CMV-seronegative. Each CDR3 is given with its conserved first and last residue. D genes are given only for firm matches. Some rows have no size entry. The others give once, few or many, or a class for an expanded clone.

D gene,clone size,V gene,J gene,CDR3 DNA,CDR3 protein
TRBD2,NA,TRBV2,TRBJ2-5,TGTGCCAGCGCCGTAGCGGGAGTCCCGGAGACCCAGTACTTC,CASAVAGVPETQYF
NA,NA,TRBV14,TRBJ1-1,TGTGCCAGCAGCCGCCAAGACGGGGGAGACACTGAAGCTTTCTTT,CASSRQDGGDTEAFF
TRBD1,NA,TRBV7-2,TRBJ1-1,TGTGCCAGCAGCTCCCCTACAGGGGGCTTCACTGAAGCTTTCTTT,CASSSPTGGFTEAFF
NA,NA,TRBV7-2,TRBJ1-1,TGTGCCAGCAGCTTAAATAAGAACACTGAAGCTTTCTTT,CASSLNKNTEAFF
NA,NA,TRBV18,TRBJ2-6,TGTGCCAGCTCACCAACTAGCTTCCATGGGGCCAACGTCCTGACTTTC,CASSPTSFHGANVLTF
NA,NA,TRBV5-4,TRBJ1-1,TGTGCCAGCAGCCGGGAGGGGATGACTGAAGCTTTCTTT,CASSREGMTEAFF
NA,NA,TRBV19,TRBJ2-2,TGTGCCAGTAGTAGAGACAGGAACACCGGGGAGCTGTTTTTT,CASSRDRNTGELFF
TRBD1,once,TRBV5-4,TRBJ2-1,TGTGCCAGCAGCTGGGGACAGGATTTATCCTACAATGAGCAGTTCTTC,CASSWGQDLSYNEQFF
TRBD2,NA,TRBV19,TRBJ2-3,TGTGCCAGTAGGGGGGGACTAGCGGGACCAGATACGCAGTATTTT,CASRGGLAGPDTQYF
TRBD1,NA,TRBV4-1,TRBJ2-1,TGCGCCAGCAGGGACAGGGAGGACTACAATGAGCAGTTCTTC,CASRDREDYNEQFF
NA,once,TRBV6-5,TRBJ1-1,TGTGCCAGCAGTTCCTTCGGGAGGGACACTGAAGCTTTCTTT,CASSSFGRDTEAFF
TRBD2,NA,TRBV6-1,TRBJ2-3,TGTGCCAGCAGTGAAAGGGTGGGTGGGAGGGGAGATACGCAGTATTTT,CASSERVGGRGDTQYF